Listed here are 24 T cell receptor beta chains from one sample, sequenced in a study of cytomegalovirus exposure and HLA in healthy donors. 13 Jbeta primers and 60 Vbeta primers were used for the PCR. Profiling relied on immunoSEQ multiplex PCR, and the TCRdb table lists in-frame clones only, not all of them. This table holds some 150,000 clones, roughly 77% found once. The sample consisted of PBMCs. The origin of the receptors is a man aged 30 to 45 in good health and CMV-seropositive.

This clone was detected only once. An end of the junction differs from the germline gene, which may be a read error. This specimen includes other DNA sequences encoding the same CDR3. The chain couples TRBV29-1 to TRBJ2-1, with 8 bases lining up with TRBD2. The germline CDR1 and CDR2 sequences are SQVTM and ANQGSEA. There are 21 residues in the CDR3. The DNA of the CDR3 is TGTAGCGTTGAACCCGCTACGCTAGCGGGCGGGGGGCCGATTAGCTACAATGAGCAGTTCTTC. Its protein product is CSVEPATLAGGGPISYNEQFF.

The V call is TRBV30, the J call TRBJ2-4; possible D gene TRBD1, 6 bases. V was clipped by 3 bases and J by 3 bases, with 12 bases between them. Germline-derived CDR1 and CDR2 are GTSNPN and SVGIG (reference sequence). The CDR3 has 14 amino acids. The CDR3 region is CAWSPSGHKNIQYF. Here the CDR3 DNA reads TGTGCCTGGAGCCCCTCGGGACACAAAAACATTCAGTACTTC.

In this sample, this clone turned up a few times. The chain combines TRBV7-9 with TRBJ1-1; D not resolved. With 3 bases removed from V and 5 bases from J, the gap between germline ends came to 10 bases. There are 13 residues in the CDR3. From germline, CDR1 is SEHNR and CDR2 FQNEAQ (reference sequence). CDR3 in amino acids: CASSLEGGTEAFF. CDR3 nucleotides: TGTGCCAGCAGCTTGGAGGGTGGAACTGAAGCTTTCTTT.

This clone appeared a few times. The J gene is TRBJ2-7, the V gene TRBV10-3; a weak D match, TRBD1 (6 bases). Germline values: CDR1 ENHRY, CDR2 SYGVKD. This CDR3 contains 13 residues. Between the trimmed V and J ends, which lost 10 bases and 3 bases, there was a span of 16 bases. CDR3 DNA: TGTGCCACCGAAGGACAGCAGAACTACGAGCAGTACTTC. The encoded protein is CATEGQQNYEQYF.

The V call is TRBV5-6, the J call TRBJ1-1; D is unresolved. Trimming removed 2 bases from V and 4 bases from J, with 9 bases in between. The CDR3 runs to 13 residues. The germline CDR1 and CDR2 sequences are SGHDT and YYEEEE. CDR3 nucleotides: TGTGCCAGCAGCTTAAGGCGGCTCACTGAAGCTTTCTTT. This translates into CASSLRRLTEAFF.

The J gene is TRBJ2-6, the V gene TRBV6-5; 9 nucleotides align to TRBD1. The CDR3 spans 16 residues. From germline, CDR1 is MNHEY and CDR2 SVGAGI. The trim removed 6 bases at V and 0 bases at J, leaving 3 bases unmatched. The DNA of the CDR3 is TGTGCCAGCAGCTACAGGGGGCTCTCTGGGGCCAACGTCCTGACTTTC. It is translated as CASSYRGLSGANVLTF.

The chain recombines TRBV29-1 with TRBJ2-7; 8 bases line up with TRBD1. This CDR3 is 12 amino acids long. CDR1 SQVTM and CDR2 ANQGSEA come from the germline V gene. J was trimmed by 3 bases and V by 8 bases; bases with no gene match: 6. The CDR3 nucleotides read TGCAGCCCGGACAGGGTAGACTACGAGCAGTACTTC. Its protein is CSPDRVDYEQYF.

The chain couples TRBV28 to TRBJ1-6; D is perhaps TRBD1 (5 bases). CDR3 size: 14 residues. V was clipped by 7 bases and J by 10 bases, with 17 bases between them. Germline-derived CDR1 and CDR2 are MDHEN and SYDVKM. DNA of the CDR3: TGTGCCAGCACCTTAAGGATCGGGGGGTCACCCCTCCACTTT. Translation: CASTLRIGGSPLHF.

This chain uses TRBV6-5 with TRBJ2-3; D remains unclear. CDR3 size: 14 residues. The germline V and J ends were trimmed by 5 bases and 0 bases, with 9 bases remaining between them. The V gene's germline CDR1 is MNHEY and CDR2 SVGAGI. The CDR3 DNA follows: TGTGCCAGCAGTAGCCCCGGGAGCACAGATACGCAGTATTTT. It codes for CASSSPGSTDTQYF.

The V call is TRBV2, the J call TRBJ2-5; D is unresolved. The germline V gene has CDR1 SNHLY and CDR2 FYNNEI. The CDR3 spans 15 residues. V was clipped by 2 bases and J by 1 base, with 11 bases between them. The CDR3 nucleotides are TGTGCCAGCAGTGAACTAACGAAACTCCAAGAGACCCAGTACTTC. It codes for CASSELTKLQETQYF.

The chain employs TRBV12-2 and TRBJ2-7; the listed D gene, TRBD1, was not tested against the DNA. TRBV12-2 has pseudogene status. CDR3 length equals 12 residues. CDR3 amino acids: CASRFRGLEQYF. In DNA, the CDR3 is TGTGCAAGTCGCTTTAGGGGGCTCGAGCAGTACTTC.

The rearrangement joins TRBV29-1 to TRBJ1-2; 8 bases are a match to TRBD1. Losses at the gene ends were 6 bases for V and 7 bases for J; bases not matched to a gene: 10. CDR3 size: 13 residues. CDR1 SQVTM and CDR2 ANQGSEA come from the germline V gene. CDR3 protein: CSVTTTGVGGYTF. The CDR3 DNA reads TGCAGCGTGACTACGACAGGGGTGGGTGGCTACACCTTC.

The rearrangement uses TRBV7-2 and TRBJ2-3, with TRBD2 identical over 11 bases. V shed 5 bases and J 7 bases; nucleotides not matched to a gene: 5. Germline V gene sequence: CDR1 SGHTA, CDR2 FQGNSA. CDR3 length equals 14 residues. CDR3 sequence reads: CASSPTSGVNTQYF. The CDR3 DNA is TGTGCCAGCAGCCCGACTAGCGGGGTTAATACGCAGTATTTT.

The chain recombines TRBV27 with TRBJ2-2; 13 nucleotides align to TRBD2. This CDR3 comprises 17 residues. V lost 5 bases, J lost 5 bases, and 8 bases stayed unmatched. The germline gives CDR1 MNHEY, CDR2 SMNVEV (reference sequence). This CDR3 reads CASSPRPTSGGTGELFF. Here the CDR3 DNA reads TGTGCCAGCAGTCCCAGACCGACTAGCGGGGGGACCGGGGAGCTGTTTTTT.

The chain employs TRBV5-4 and TRBJ2-2, with 9 bases aligning to TRBD1. The CDR3 runs 14 residues. V dropped 4 bases and J dropped 7; count of bases not matched to a gene: 5. Germline lookup yields CDR1 SGHNT and CDR2 YYREEE (reference sequence). The CDR3 DNA follows: TGTGCCAGCAGCAGGGACAGGGCGGACGGGGAGCTGTTTTTT. Translation: CASSRDRADGELFF.

The chain combines TRBV4-1 with TRBJ2-5; 9 bases match TRBD1. CDR3 length: 16 amino acids. V lost 1 base, J lost 5 bases, and 8 bases stayed unmatched. Germline assignment: CDR1 MGHRA and CDR2 YSYEKL. CDR3 sequence: CASSQVFGTGMETQYF. The CDR3 DNA is TGCGCCAGCAGCCAAGTTTTCGGGACAGGGATGGAGACCCAGTACTTC.

This clone has more than one count but fewer than ten. The chain is built from TRBV30 and TRBJ1-5, with D hard to call. The CDR3 length is 14 residues. With 4 bases removed from V and 4 bases from J, the gap between germline ends came to 14 bases. Germline V gene data show CDR1 as GTSNPN and CDR2 as SVGIG (reference sequence). CDR3 loop: CAWNRDGKNQPQHF. CDR3 DNA: TGTGCCTGGAATCGTGACGGGAAAAATCAGCCCCAGCATTTT.

The sample holds one count of this clone. V and J are TRBV20-1 and TRBJ2-1; D possibly corresponds to TRBD1 (6 bases). Germline V gene sequence: CDR1 DFQATT, CDR2 SNEGSKA (reference sequence). The CDR3 length is 11 residues. Trimming took 6 bases from V and 9 from J, leaving 12 bases between them. The CDR3 sequence: CSARQVVEQFF. The DNA for the CDR3 is TGCAGTGCAAGACAGGTAGTTGAGCAGTTCTTC.

This clone came up a few times. This chain links TRBV6-1 with TRBJ1-3, with 7 bases that match TRBD1. Losses at the gene ends were 7 bases for V and 0 bases for J; bases not matched to a gene: 3. The CDR3 has 14 amino acids. CDR1 MNHNS and CDR2 SASEGT come from the germline V gene. CDR3: CASTWDSSGNTIYF. CDR3 DNA: TGTGCCAGCACTTGGGACAGCTCTGGAAACACCATATATTTT.

The chain uses TRBV19 and TRBJ1-2; D perhaps matches TRBD1 (5 bases). CDR1 and CDR2 (germline): LNHDA, SQIVND (reference sequence). The CDR3 is made up of 14 amino acids. Trimming took off 3 bases at V and 2 bases at J, with 10 bases between the two ends. CDR3 sequence reads: CASSIFDSNYGYTF. DNA of the CDR3: TGTGCCAGTAGTATCTTTGACAGCAACTATGGCTACACCTTC.

V gene TRBV21-1 combines with J gene TRBJ2-1; whether TRBD2, the table's D call, matches the DNA was not checked. TRBV21-1 is a known pseudogene. The CDR3 runs 12 residues. CDR3 bases: TGTGCCAGCAGCCAAGTCGACAATGAGCAGTTCTTC. Amino acids: CASSQVDNEQFF.

V and J are TRBV5-4 and TRBJ2-5; perhaps TRBD1 as D (5 bases). Germline V gives CDR1 SGHNT, CDR2 YYREEE (reference sequence). The CDR3 loop spans 16 amino acids. V was pared by 4 bases and J by 0 bases, with 16 bases between. CDR3 bases: TGTGCCAGCAGCCCCAGGGTAGCCGGGTACCAAGAGACCCAGTACTTC. As protein: CASSPRVAGYQETQYF.

This chain joins TRBV2 and TRBJ1-2, with D hard to call. The germline gives CDR1 SNHLY, CDR2 FYNNEI. The CDR3 length is 11 residues. V lost 8 bases and J 4 bases, leaving 8 bases between the germline ends. This CDR3 reads CASETGYGYTF. CDR3 sequence (DNA): TGTGCCAGCGAGACGGGCTATGGCTACACCTTC.

The chain links TRBV7-9 to TRBJ1-4, with 8 bases matching TRBD1. J lost 5 bases, V lost 5 bases, and 10 bases had no gene match. The CDR3 contains 16 residues. In germline, CDR1 is SEHNR, CDR2 FQNEAQ (reference sequence). CDR3 in amino acids: CASSQDRGLLNEKLFF. The DNA for the CDR3 is TGTGCCAGCAGCCAAGACAGGGGATTACTAAATGAAAAACTGTTTTTT.